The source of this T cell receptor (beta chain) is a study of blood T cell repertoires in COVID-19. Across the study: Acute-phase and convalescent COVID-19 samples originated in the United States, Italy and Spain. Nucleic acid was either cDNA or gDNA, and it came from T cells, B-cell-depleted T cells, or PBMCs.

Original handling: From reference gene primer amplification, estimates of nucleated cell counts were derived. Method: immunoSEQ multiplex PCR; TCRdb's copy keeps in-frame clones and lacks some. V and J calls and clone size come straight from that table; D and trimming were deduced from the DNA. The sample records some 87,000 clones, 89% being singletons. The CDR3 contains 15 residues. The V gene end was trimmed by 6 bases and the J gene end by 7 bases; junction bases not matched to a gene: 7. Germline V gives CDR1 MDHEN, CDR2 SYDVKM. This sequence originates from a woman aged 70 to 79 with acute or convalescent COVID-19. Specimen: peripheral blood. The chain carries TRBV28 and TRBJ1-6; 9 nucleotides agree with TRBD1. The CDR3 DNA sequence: TGTGCCAGCAGGCCGGGACAGGGTAGAAATTCACCCCTCCACTTT. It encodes CASRPGQGRNSPLHF.